This note documents a single TCR beta chain sequence. This specimen belongs to a study of shared clonotypes between healthy human individuals. This CDR3 has 11 amino acids. V was trimmed by 10 bases and J by 4 bases, leaving 9 bases between them. CDR1 SNHLY and CDR2 FYNNEI come from the germline V gene. Naive-designated CD8 cells lacked CD45RO, were positively enriched for CCR7, and omitted terminally differentiated effector memory CD45RA+ cells. Here immunoSEQ multiplex PCR was the method, and the copy in TCRdb shows in-frame clones only, minus some. This table holds about 680,000 clones, around 90% found once.

V usage is TRBV2 and J usage is TRBJ2-3; D uncertain. Specimen: naive CD8+ T cells sorted from blood. The receptor comes from a man under 40 in good health. The CDR3: CAILRPDTQYF. The CDR3 DNA reads TGTGCCATTCTCAGGCCAGATACGCAGTATTTT.